This TCR beta chain derives from a study of T cell changes during pregnancy in multiple sclerosis. Some clones are missing from TCRdb's copy, which holds only in-frame ones; the method was immunoSEQ multiplex PCR. The sample lists about 110,000 clones, around 90% seen once, with 1.6% in the top ten. Germline loops: CDR1 SGHRS, CDR2 YFSETQ. V shed 0 bases, J shed 6 bases, and the junction held 6 bases outside the gene matches. The CDR3 contains 15 residues. The source is a female donor with multiple sclerosis, enrolled in a pregnancy study. The sequencing here drew on peripheral blood, taken after pregnancy. The rearrangement uses TRBV5-1 and TRBJ2-1, with 7 bases aligning to TRBD1. CDR3 loop: CASSLAGQKGNEQFF. CDR3 DNA sequence: TGCGCCAGCAGCTTGGCGGGACAGAAAGGCAATGAGCAGTTCTTC.